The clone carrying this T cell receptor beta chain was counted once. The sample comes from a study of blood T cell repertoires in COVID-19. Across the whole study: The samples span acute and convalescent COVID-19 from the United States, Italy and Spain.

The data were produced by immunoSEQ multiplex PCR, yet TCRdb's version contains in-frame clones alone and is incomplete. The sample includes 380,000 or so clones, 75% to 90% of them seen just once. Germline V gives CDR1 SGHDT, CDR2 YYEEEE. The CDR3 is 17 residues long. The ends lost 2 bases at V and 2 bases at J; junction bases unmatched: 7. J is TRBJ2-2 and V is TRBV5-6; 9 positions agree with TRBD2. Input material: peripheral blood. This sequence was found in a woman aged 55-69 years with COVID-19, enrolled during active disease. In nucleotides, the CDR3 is TGTGCCAGCAGCTTTCTTAGCGGGGGAGCAAACACCGGGGAGCTGTTTTTT. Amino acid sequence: CASSFLSGGANTGELFF.